This T cell receptor (beta chain) was recovered during a study of blood T cell repertoires in COVID-19. In terms of age and location, participants ranged from roughly 18 to 90 years and lived in about 25 US areas. The data were produced by immunoSEQ multiplex PCR, yet TCRdb's version contains in-frame clones alone and is incomplete. There are 250,000 to 350,000 clones in the sample; nearly 90% occur only once, and 3.5% to 4.5% lies in the top ten. Germline CDR1 is SGHRS and CDR2 is YFSETQ. This CDR3 is 15 amino acids long. V dropped 5 bases and J dropped 5 bases, with 19 bases sitting between them. The source material was PBMCs or T cells enriched from blood (not recorded which). The TCR originated in a woman between 18 and 30 years old with acute COVID-19. The chain couples TRBV5-1 to TRBJ2-5; D might be TRBD1 (6 bases). In DNA, the CDR3 is TGCGCCAGCAGTTATAGACAGGCCCCAGGGGAGACCCAGTACTTC. This sequence encodes CASSYRQAPGETQYF.